This T cell receptor (beta chain) came from a study of T cells in Graves' hyperthyroidism and ophthalmopathy. The CDR3 regions of TCR beta were amplified from RNA transcripts. Initially, a first-round RT-PCR of the TCR CDR3 employed the HTBI primer set. Via MiXCR, TCRdb re-called the multiplex PCR reads, giving one row per CDR3 protein. The sample yields about 680,000 distinct CDR3 sequences, about a third seen once. Study-level points and caveats: Most clonotypes expanded in thyroid above 0.001 were likewise present in blood. The model's output predicted ophthalmopathy at a median of roughly 6 months prior to onset.

In regard to this clonotype: The antigen is unknown.

Hyperthyroidism of Graves' type that showed no ophthalmopathy progression within 18 months was stable. Disease duration under 2 months; hyperthyroidism patients were aged 18 to 65. CDR3 length equals 15 residues. Germline lookup yields CDR1 MDHEN and CDR2 SYDVKM. Trimming at V came to 5 bases and at J to 5 bases, leaving 12 bases not matched to a gene. This clonotype was sampled from a woman between 40 and 55 years old with Graves' hyperthyroidism. The sequenced sample consisted of blood. The chain couples TRBV28 to TRBJ2-7; TRBD1 matches 7 bases. CDR3 sequence reads: CASSRDRANLDEQYF. The CDR3 coding sequence is TGTGCCAGCAGTCGCGACAGGGCTAATTTGGACGAGCAGTACTTC.